Below, 24 T cell receptor beta chains from the same sample are listed, as sequenced in a study of regulatory T cells in long-lasting Graves disease. Combining iRepertoire HTBI primers with Arm-PCR of CDR3 regions, the authors built TCR beta libraries. TCRdb used MiXCR to reprocess the multiplex PCR reads, holding one entry per CDR3 protein. The sample yields some 230,000 distinct CDR3 sequences, about a sixth seen once. Time point of the sample: newly diagnosed GD, antithyroid drugs for less than 3 months. PBMC-derived RNA was used for the TCR library. This sample comprised peripheral blood mononuclear cells (PBMCs), obtained at new diagnosis, from a patient treated with antithyroid drugs. These receptor sequences come from a female donor with Graves disease.

This clonotype was seen ten or more times. The chain uses TRBV15 and TRBJ1-2, with D uncertain. Trimming left V 1 base short and J 4 bases short, with 7 bases between. Germline V gives CDR1 LNHNV, CDR2 YYDKDF (reference sequence). This CDR3 has 13 residues. The CDR3 DNA reads as TGTGCCACCAGCAGAGGACTTACCTATGGCTACACCTTC. It translates to CATSRGLTYGYTF.

The sample holds many counts of this clonotype. CDR3 amino acids: CASSMRLANEQFF. DNA for the CDR3: TGTGCCAGCAGCATGAGACTAGCCAATGAGCAGTTCTTC. The chain joins TRBV7-8 to TRBJ2-1, with 7 bases matching TRBD2. Germline values: CDR1 SGHVS, CDR2 FQNEAQ. After removal of 5 bases from V and 6 bases from J, the junction contained 4 bases not matched to a gene. The CDR3 extends over 13 amino acids. Looking up the rest from reference TRBV7-8 and TRBJ2-1 gives the full variable domain: GAGVSQSPRYKVAKRGQDVALRCDPISGHVSLFWYQQALGQGPEFLTYFQNEAQLDKSGLPSDRFFAERPEGSVSTLKIQRTQQEDSAVYLCASSMRLANEQFFGPGTRLTVL.

In its sample, this clonotype was seen many times. The genes are TRBV9 and TRBJ2-5, with TRBD2 identical over 12 bases. J was trimmed by 5 bases and V by 4 bases; bases with no gene match: 15. This CDR3 region has 18 residues. In germline, CDR1 is SGDLS, CDR2 YYNGEE. CDR3 residues: CASSPTLGLAGLLETQYF. The DNA for the CDR3 is TGTGCCAGCAGCCCTACCCTCGGACTAGCGGGATTGCTTGAGACCCAGTACTTC.

This clonotype was observed at least ten times. The V call is TRBV6-2 or TRBV6-3, the J call TRBJ2-1; D is possibly TRBD2 (5 bases). CDR3 length: 17 amino acids. CDR1 MNHEY and CDR2 SVGEGT come from the germline V gene. The V end lost 0 bases, the J end lost 2 bases, and 14 bases lay between the germline ends. The CDR3 DNA reads TGTGCCAGCAGTTACTCTCTTGCGGAGGTAACCTACAATGAGCAGTTCTTC. This gives the protein CASSYSLAEVTYNEQFF.

This clonotype was counted at least ten times. This chain connects TRBV19 to TRBJ1-1, with 7 bases fitting TRBD1. Looked up from germline, CDR1 is LNHDA and CDR2 is SQIVND (reference sequence). The ends lost 3 bases at V and 3 bases at J; junction bases unmatched: 4. This CDR3 is built from 14 residues. CDR3 nucleotides: TGTGCCAGTAGTATCAGAGGGGGCCACACTGAAGCTTTCTTT. It specifies CASSIRGGHTEAFF.

This clonotype was observed at least ten times. V and J are TRBV14 and TRBJ2-3; TRBD2 matches at 12 bases. The germline CDR1 and CDR2 sequences are SGHDN and FVKESK. The CDR3 has 16 amino acids. Unmatched junction bases numbered 6, after V lost 4 bases and J lost 4 bases. CDR3 DNA sequence: TGTGCCAGCAGCCCCTCGACTAGCGGGAGAGCAGATACGCAGTATTTT. The encoded protein is CASSPSTSGRADTQYF.

The DNA of the CDR3 is TGTGCCAGCAGCGTCGGTGACAGTTTAGACGAGCAGTACTTC. The encoded protein is CASSVGDSLDEQYF. The chain couples TRBV6-1 to TRBJ2-7, with a tentative D call TRBD1 (5 bases). Trimming took off 6 bases at V and 5 bases at J, with 17 bases between the two ends. CDR3 size: 14 residues. Germline V lookup: CDR1 MNHNS, CDR2 SASEGT.

The gene calls are TRBV9 and TRBJ2-1, with 11 bases that match TRBD2. CDR1 SGDLS and CDR2 YYNGEE come from the germline V gene. The ends lost 0 bases at V and 7 bases at J; junction bases unmatched: 6. This CDR3 is built from 16 residues. CDR3 nucleotides: TGTGCCAGCAGCGTAGAGGGGACTAGCGGACAAAATGAGCAGTTCTTC. Translation gives CASSVEGTSGQNEQFF.

At least ten counts were recorded for this clonotype. The rearrangement joins TRBV11-2 to TRBJ2-5, with unresolved D. Between the trimmed V and J ends, which lost 5 bases and 2 bases, there was a span of 12 bases. CDR3 length: 14 amino acids. Germline CDR1 and CDR2: SGHAT and FQNNGV. CDR3 sequence: CASSLTRAQETQYF. The CDR3 nucleotides read TGTGCCAGCAGCCTAACCCGGGCGCAAGAGACCCAGTACTTC.

In this sample, this clonotype turned up many times. The chain uses TRBV6-5 and TRBJ2-7, with 10 bases identical to TRBD1. CDR3 size: 15 residues. Germline trimming cut 0 bases from V and 3 bases from J; bases unmatched to any gene: 2. The germline CDR1 and CDR2 sequences are MNHEY and SVGAGI. CDR3 nucleotide sequence: TGTGCCAGCAGTTACTCGGGACAGGGGATCTACGAGCAGTACTTC. Protein product: CASSYSGQGIYEQYF.

This clonotype was seen at least ten times. The chain recombines TRBV4-2 with TRBJ1-1, with unresolved D. Germline lookup yields CDR1 LGHNA and CDR2 YNFKEQ. V dropped 4 bases and J dropped 4 bases, with 13 bases sitting between them. This CDR3 has 14 residues. The CDR3 is CASSLEGSPTEAFF. CDR3 nucleotide sequence: TGTGCCAGCAGCCTTGAAGGTTCCCCCACTGAAGCTTTCTTT.

There are many counts of this clonotype. V is TRBV19 and J is TRBJ2-7, with D tentatively TRBD1 (6 bases). This CDR3 has 14 amino acids. V lost 3 bases and J lost 3, with 12 bases in between. Looked up from germline, CDR1 is LNHDA and CDR2 is SQIVND (reference sequence). CDR3 loop: CASSIARGDYEQYF. DNA for the CDR3: TGTGCCAGTAGTATCGCCAGGGGAGACTACGAGCAGTACTTC.

At least ten counts were recorded for this clonotype. This chain links TRBV6-1 with TRBJ2-7; D is uncertain. The CDR3 contains 12 residues. Germline lookup yields CDR1 MNHNS and CDR2 SASEGT. V lost 8 bases, J lost 7 bases, and 15 bases lay in between. Here the CDR3 reads CASDPIGWEQYF. The CDR3 DNA is TGTGCCAGCGACCCCATCGGGTGGGAGCAGTACTTC.

This clonotype showed up many times. The V gene is TRBV10-3, the J gene TRBJ1-5; D call uncertain. This CDR3 region has 16 residues. V was cut by 2 bases and J by 1 base, with 12 bases left in between. CDR1 is ENHRY and CDR2 is SYGVKD in the germline V gene. CDR3 sequence reads: CAISESGRSSNQPQHF. As DNA, the CDR3 is TGTGCCATCAGTGAGAGTGGGAGGTCCAGCAATCAGCCCCAGCATTTT.

This clonotype was counted at least ten times. The rearrangement links TRBV18 to TRBJ2-7; TRBD1 is a possible D gene (5 bases). Deletions cut 0 bases from V and 3 bases from J, with 12 bases between. From germline, CDR1 is KGHSH and CDR2 LQKENI. The CDR3 contains 15 residues. The CDR3 loop reads CASSPPRPGFYEQYF. Here the CDR3 DNA reads TGTGCCAGCTCACCACCTCGTCCAGGGTTCTACGAGCAGTACTTC.

In this sample, this clonotype turned up many times. The chain combines TRBV28 with TRBJ2-1; D is ambiguous. The CDR3 is 13 residues long. CDR1 MDHEN and CDR2 SYDVKM come from the germline V gene. Trimming removed 2 bases at V and 5 bases at J, with 7 bases between. The CDR3 sequence is CASSLQVNNEQFF. CDR3 bases: TGTGCCAGCAGTTTACAGGTAAACAATGAGCAGTTCTTC.

The rearrangement links TRBV5-5 to TRBJ1-6; D uncertain. Germline V gene sequence: CDR1 SGHKS, CDR2 YYEKEE (reference sequence). This CDR3 comprises 15 residues. V lost 2 bases and J lost 6, with 12 bases in between. Here the CDR3 reads CASSLRARPNSPLHF. DNA of the CDR3: TGTGCCAGCAGCTTAAGGGCCCGACCTAATTCACCCCTCCACTTT.

This clonotype was found many times. The chain couples TRBV6-1 to TRBJ2-7; TRBD2 is a possible D gene (6 bases). CDR3 length: 15 residues. The V gene lost 6 bases and the J gene lost 3 bases, with 18 bases spanning the gap. CDR1 is MNHNS and CDR2 is SASEGT in the germline V gene. This CDR3 is CASRPVEGGIYEQYF. In nucleotides, the CDR3 is TGTGCCAGCAGACCGGTGGAGGGCGGCATCTACGAGCAGTACTTC.

This clonotype occurred many times. This chain uses TRBV25-1 with TRBJ2-3; tentatively, D is TRBD2 (6 bases). CDR3 length: 17 amino acids. The germline V gene encodes CDR1 MGHDK and CDR2 SYGVNS. Trimming removed 3 bases at V and 5 bases at J, with 21 bases between. This CDR3 is CASSDVVGARDRDTQYF. The CDR3 DNA sequence: TGTGCCAGCAGTGACGTTGTGGGAGCGCGGGATCGAGATACGCAGTATTTT.

The rearrangement joins TRBV20-1 to TRBJ2-7; 14 nucleotides agree with TRBD2. There are 15 residues in the CDR3. Germline V gives CDR1 DFQATT, CDR2 SNEGSKA (reference sequence). Germline trimming cut 7 bases from V and 4 bases from J; bases unmatched to any gene: 9. The CDR3 loop is CSVETSGRAGYEQYF. CDR3 in DNA: TGCAGTGTAGAGACTAGCGGGAGGGCCGGGTACGAGCAGTACTTC.

About this clonotype itself: This probably arose from a read error, given a far larger clone one base away. This is likely a read error, given that the CDR3 carries no conserved phenylalanine or tryptophan at its end. The V and J genes are TRBV7-9 and TRBJ2-1, with D unresolved. The CDR3 totals 13 residues. In germline, CDR1 is SEHNR, CDR2 FQNEAQ (reference sequence). Trimming shortened V by 5 bases and J by 6 bases, and 11 bases separated the two germline ends. The CDR3 nucleotides read TGTGCCAGCAGCCTACTCGCTATCAATGAGCAGTTCTCC. Amino acid sequence: CASSLLAINEQFS.

This clonotype occurred many times. V and J are TRBV11-1 and TRBJ2-3; 10 nucleotides match TRBD2. CDR1 and CDR2 from the germline V gene are SGHAT and FQDESV (reference sequence). This CDR3 has 16 amino acids. V lost 4 bases and J lost 0; bases outside the gene matches: 4. CDR3 loop: CASSSRTSGSTDTQYF. CDR3 coding DNA: TGTGCCAGCAGCTCCAGGACTAGCGGAAGCACAGATACGCAGTATTTT.

This clonotype was detected many times. The chain uses TRBV19 and TRBJ2-7; D possibly matches TRBD1 or TRBD2 (7 bases each). Trimming took off 8 bases at V and 5 bases at J, with 22 bases between the two ends. CDR1 and CDR2 from the germline V gene are LNHDA and SQIVND (reference sequence). The CDR3 sequence is 15 residues long. For the CDR3, the DNA is TGTGCCAGTTCCTTGGAGGGGAGGGGGCGGGACGAGCAGTACTTC. It codes for CASSLEGRGRDEQYF.

This rearrangement joins TRBV7-9 to TRBJ2-3; TRBD2 matches 9 bases. The J segment lost 4 bases and the V segment lost 4 bases, leaving 6 bases of the junction unmatched. The germline V gene has CDR1 SEHNR and CDR2 FQNEAQ (reference sequence). The CDR3 covers 15 residues. The CDR3 DNA follows: TGTGCCAGCAGCTCTACTCTAGCGGGATCAGATACGCAGTATTTT. Protein: CASSSTLAGSDTQYF.